The rows below give T cell receptor beta chains drawn from one sample of a study of blood T cell repertoires in COVID-19. Sequenced by immunoSEQ multiplex PCR; TCRdb stores in-frame clones only, minus some. The repertoire holds approximately 300,000 clones, with about nine tenths as singletons. The sample consisted of peripheral blood. These receptors were taken from a woman in her 30s with COVID-19, enrolled during active disease. Both conserved end residues are part of each CDR3.

V gene	J gene	CDR3 protein
TRBV27	TRBJ1-6	CASSPKAGAYYNSPLHF
TRBV28	TRBJ2-1	CASSPNRDRGYNEQFF
TRBV7-8	TRBJ1-5	CASSSGPGNQPQHF
TRBV6-1	TRBJ1-4	CASSEEMGAGEKLFF
TRBV10-3	TRBJ1-4	CAISESNGAKLFF
TRBV28	TRBJ2-1	CASSFLPGGREQFF
TRBV27	TRBJ2-7	CASRIQGGEQYF
TRBV5-4	TRBJ1-1	CASSLGGNTEAFF
TRBV7-9	TRBJ2-6	CASSLARAGQISGANVLTF
TRBV5-1	TRBJ2-3	CASSLSTDTQYF
TRBV7-2	TRBJ2-3	CASSLPPDTQYF
TRBV25-1	TRBJ2-1	CASSRTSGRAFSNEQFF
TRBV7-3	TRBJ1-2	CASSPTGGDANTF
TRBV12-3/TRBV12-4	TRBJ1-4	CASSSRMKEKLFF
TRBV10-1	TRBJ2-1	CASSEGTDLSNEQFF
TRBV6-2/TRBV6-3	TRBJ2-7	CASSALKGGGSYEQYF
TRBV6-5	TRBJ2-3	CASSLWGRTDTQYF
TRBV6-2/TRBV6-3	TRBJ1-5	CASSSTGGGQPQHF
TRBV6-4	TRBJ2-7	CASSDSKDRTLAYEQYF
TRBV2	TRBJ2-1	CASRTGTSDYNEQFF
TRBV25-1	TRBJ2-7	CASSVHDFYEQYF
TRBV7-2	TRBJ2-2	CASSLRGSVGLGELFF
TRBV7-8	TRBJ1-1	CASSLGGRPGTEAFF
TRBV21-1	TRBJ2-1	CASSRGLAGAVSYNEQFF
TRBV4-1	TRBJ2-2	CASSQLAGASTGELFF
TRBV5-5	TRBJ1-1	CASSLIDSMNTEAFF
TRBV11-1	TRBJ2-2	CASSLFGGGAIGELFF
TRBV19	TRBJ2-4	CASSISFFSGRENIQYF
TRBV9	TRBJ2-7	CASSPRASGSFYEQYF
TRBV24-1	TRBJ2-2	CATSDPSRHTGELFF
TRBV7-9	TRBJ1-2	CASSPTDRDQANYGYTF
TRBV6-5	TRBJ1-3	CASSYGRGDTIYF
TRBV6-1	TRBJ2-7	CASSKDRGHEQYF
TRBV19	TRBJ2-1	CASSIGGLAVNEQFF
TRBV4-1	TRBJ2-3	CASSQFAGGTDTQYF
TRBV7-6	TRBJ2-7	CASSSGQGSSYEQYF
TRBV24-1	TRBJ2-1	CATSDPRGSAGVLGNEQFF
TRBV29-1	TRBJ1-1	CSVSRDRGTEAFF